This is a list of T cell receptor beta chains from one sample in a study of blood T cell repertoires in COVID-19. Only in-frame clones appear in the TCRdb table, and some are missing; sequencing was by immunoSEQ multiplex PCR. In the table there are some 150,000 clones, around 83% of which are singletons. Sequences were obtained from peripheral blood. These receptors all come from an older woman with COVID-19, enrolled during active disease. Both conserved end residues are part of each CDR3. D genes are given only for firm matches. Clone size is given for some rows only: seen once, a few or many times, or a class if the clone is expanded.

NA	TRBV6-2/TRBV6-3	TRBJ1-5	TRBD1	CASSYSGQGILQVGQPQHF	TGTGCCAGCAGTTACTCCGGACAGGGGATTTTACAAGTAGGTCAGCCCCAGCATTTT
NA	TRBV5-1	TRBJ2-5	TRBD1	CASSSGTARSETQYF	TGCGCCAGCAGTTCCGGGACAGCGCGGAGCGAGACCCAGTACTTC
NA	TRBV12-3/TRBV12-4	TRBJ2-7	NA	CASTRASYEQYF	TGTGCCAGCACCAGGGCCTCCTACGAGCAGTACTTC
NA	TRBV19	TRBJ2-7	TRBD1	CASSSWDRGTYEQYF	TGTGCCAGTAGTTCCTGGGACAGGGGTACCTACGAGCAGTACTTC
NA	TRBV7-2	TRBJ2-3	TRBD2	CASSFSGSADTQYF	TGTGCCAGCAGCTTTAGCGGGAGTGCAGATACGCAGTATTTT
NA	TRBV7-9	TRBJ2-5	NA	CASSLGAGQETQYF	TGTGCCAGCAGCTTAGGTGCAGGCCAAGAGACCCAGTACTTC
NA	TRBV7-3	TRBJ2-1	TRBD1	CASSLGTGLGNEQFF	TGTGCCAGCAGCTTAGGGACAGGCCTTGGGAATGAGCAGTTCTTC
NA	TRBV29-1	TRBJ1-4	NA	CSVEAGRREKLFF	TGCAGCGTTGAGGCAGGGAGGAGAGAAAAACTGTTTTTT
NA	TRBV6-5	TRBJ1-2	TRBD1	CASSYRGPNYGYTF	TGTGCCAGCAGCTACAGGGGGCCGAACTATGGCTACACCTTC
NA	TRBV7-2	TRBJ2-1	TRBD2	CASNPSGVAGNEQFF	TGTGCCAGCAACCCCAGCGGGGTCGCTGGCAATGAGCAGTTCTTC
once	TRBV7-3	TRBJ1-1	NA	CASSLEVDTEAFF	TGTGCCAGCAGCTTAGAGGTTGACACTGAAGCTTTCTTT
NA	TRBV11-3	TRBJ2-1	TRBD2	CASSLAGLAGVDEQFF	TGTGCCAGCAGCTTAGCAGGACTAGCGGGGGTCGATGAGCAGTTCTTC
NA	TRBV24-1	TRBJ1-2	TRBD1	CATSTPLRTGGGDYGYTF	TGTGCCACCAGTACCCCTTTGAGGACAGGGGGCGGAGACTATGGCTACACCTTC
NA	TRBV7-9	TRBJ1-5	TRBD1	CASSRGTGESNQPQHF	TGTGCCAGCAGCCGAGGGACAGGGGAATCCAATCAGCCCCAGCATTTT
once	TRBV14	TRBJ1-1	NA	CASSLLGREDFEAFF	TGTGCCAGCAGCCTACTTGGGAGAGAAGATTTTGAAGCTTTCTTT
NA	TRBV3-1/TRBV3-2	TRBJ2-1	TRBD1	CASSHRGQGGEQFF	TGTGCCAGCAGCCATCGAGGACAGGGTGGCGAGCAGTTCTTC
NA	TRBV5-5	TRBJ1-2	NA	CASSPAGTNYGYTF	TGTGCCAGCAGCCCGGCGGGGACTAACTATGGCTACACCTTC
NA	TRBV3-1/TRBV3-2	TRBJ2-4	NA	CASSDRPTGTTGIQYF	TGTGCCAGCAGCGACCGCCCAACCGGGACAACGGGCATTCAGTACTTC
NA	TRBV19	TRBJ1-5	TRBD1	CASTDRGLSNQPQHF	TGTGCCAGTACCGACAGGGGGCTTAGCAATCAGCCCCAGCATTTT
NA	TRBV6-4	TRBJ1-3	TRBD1	CASSDDRGDTIYF	TGTGCCAGCAGTGACGACAGGGGGGACACCATATATTTT
NA	TRBV4-1	TRBJ1-1	TRBD1	CASSYTGQVEAFF	TGCGCCAGCAGCTACACCGGACAGGTTGAAGCTTTCTTT
NA	TRBV5-8	TRBJ1-2	NA	CASSLGLGYTF	TGTGCCAGCAGCTTGGGACTTGGCTACACCTTC
once	TRBV6-7	TRBJ1-1	NA	CASSYSYQRGTTNTEAFF	TGTGCCAGCAGTTACAGTTATCAACGAGGGACAACGAACACTGAAGCTTTCTTT
NA	TRBV2	TRBJ2-3	NA	CASSGTNVDTQYF	TGTGCCAGCAGTGGGACTAATGTGGATACGCAGTATTTT
NA	TRBV7-2	TRBJ1-1	NA	CASTSWGGTEAFF	TGTGCCAGCACCTCATGGGGGGGGACTGAAGCTTTCTTT
NA	TRBV9	TRBJ1-5	NA	CASSLRRGPNQPQHF	TGTGCCAGCAGCCTCCGCCGAGGCCCCAATCAGCCCCAGCATTTT
few	TRBV7-3	TRBJ2-1	NA	CASSPNLGRSAYNEQFF	TGTGCCAGCAGCCCTAACCTAGGGAGGAGCGCGTACAATGAGCAGTTCTTC
NA	TRBV7-7	TRBJ2-1	TRBD1	CASSLTGGENEQFF	TGTGCTAGCAGCTTAACAGGGGGCGAGAATGAGCAGTTCTTC
NA	TRBV30	TRBJ1-2	NA	CAWSVDGDGYTF	TGTGCCTGGAGTGTAGACGGGGATGGCTACACCTTC
few	TRBV7-3	TRBJ2-1	TRBD2	CASSLGGGFYNEQFF	TGTGCCAGCAGCTTAGGCGGGGGGTTTTACAATGAGCAGTTCTTC
NA	TRBV24-1	TRBJ1-6	TRBD1	CAAHGQVNSPLHF	TGTGCCGCCCATGGACAGGTTAATTCACCCCTCCACTTT
NA	TRBV5-1	TRBJ1-3	NA	CASSPQGPSSGNTIYF	TGCGCCAGCAGCCCCCAGGGGCCAAGCTCTGGAAACACCATATATTTT
NA	TRBV5-1	TRBJ2-6	NA	CASSAGQGLSGANVLTF	TGCGCCAGCAGCGCTGGTCAGGGCCTCTCTGGGGCCAACGTCCTGACTTTC
NA	TRBV4-2	TRBJ1-2	NA	CASSQDGQGNYGYTF	TGTGCCAGCAGCCAAGATGGGCAGGGGAACTATGGCTACACCTTC
once	TRBV10-3	TRBJ2-7	NA	CAISATGRRDEQYF	TGTGCCATCAGTGCGACAGGGAGGAGGGATGAGCAGTACTTC
NA	TRBV28	TRBJ1-2	NA	CASSPTGYTGYTF	TGTGCCAGCAGCCCAACGGGATATACCGGCTACACCTTC
NA	TRBV6-1	TRBJ2-7	NA	CASSEGAIPEQYF	TGTGCCAGCAGTGAAGGGGCAATCCCCGAGCAGTACTTC
few	TRBV25-1	TRBJ2-5	TRBD2	CASSEGRGSGYQETQYF	TGTGCCAGCAGTGAAGGGCGGGGGTCCGGGTACCAAGAGACCCAGTACTTC
NA	TRBV7-3	TRBJ1-6	NA	CASSLGAESPLHF	TGTGCCAGCAGCTTAGGGGCAGAGTCACCCCTCCACTTT
once	TRBV19	TRBJ2-3	NA	CASSRVAWGTDTQYF	TGTGCCAGTAGTAGGGTAGCGTGGGGCACAGATACGCAGTATTTT
NA	TRBV10-2	TRBJ1-4	NA	CASSEPRRTNEKLFF	TGCGCCAGCAGTGAGCCCAGGAGGACTAATGAAAAACTGTTTTTT
NA	TRBV6-6	TRBJ1-5	NA	CASSLQAYQPQHF	TGTGCCAGCAGTTTACAGGCTTATCAGCCCCAGCATTTT
NA	TRBV18	TRBJ1-2	NA	CASSPGTTYGYTF	TGTGCCAGCTCACCGGGGACTACCTATGGCTACACCTTC